This entry features one T cell receptor (beta chain) sequence. Its antigen remains unidentified. The CDR3 is 15 residues long. Germline V CDR1 and CDR2: MNHEY, SMNVEV (reference sequence). The V end was cut by 5 bases, the J end by 6 bases, with 20 bases between. The data were produced by immunoSEQ multiplex PCR, yet TCRdb's version contains in-frame clones alone and is incomplete. The sample records 150,000 to 200,000 clones, 85% to 90% being singletons. This entry is derived from a study of T cell responses to AZD1222 COVID-19 vaccine. Findings of the study overall: The donor group comprised mostly white British people and more females; the analysis possibly underestimated clonal diversity. Sampled repertoires all dated from after the peak T cell response.

The chain couples TRBV27 to TRBJ2-7, with D perhaps given as TRBD1 or TRBD2 (5 bases each). The starting material was peripheral blood, obtained on day 0 of AZD1222 vaccination. This clonotype originated in an adult in good health. In DNA form, the CDR3 reads TGTGCCAGCAGTCGCGAGGGACGGATACGGAGCGAGCAGTACTTC. Its protein product is CASSREGRIRSEQYF.